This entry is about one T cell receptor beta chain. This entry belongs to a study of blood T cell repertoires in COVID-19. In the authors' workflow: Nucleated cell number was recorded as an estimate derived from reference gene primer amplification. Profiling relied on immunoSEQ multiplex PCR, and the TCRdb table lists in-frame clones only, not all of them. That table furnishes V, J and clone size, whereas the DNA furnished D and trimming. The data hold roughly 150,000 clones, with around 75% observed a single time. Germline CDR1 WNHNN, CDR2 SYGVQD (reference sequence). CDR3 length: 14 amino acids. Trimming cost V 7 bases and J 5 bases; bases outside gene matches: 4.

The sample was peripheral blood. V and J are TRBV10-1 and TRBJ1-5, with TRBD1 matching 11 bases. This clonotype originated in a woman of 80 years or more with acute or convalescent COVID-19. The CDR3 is CASIPGQGDQPQHF. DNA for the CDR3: TGCGCCAGCATCCCGGGACAGGGGGATCAGCCCCAGCATTTT.